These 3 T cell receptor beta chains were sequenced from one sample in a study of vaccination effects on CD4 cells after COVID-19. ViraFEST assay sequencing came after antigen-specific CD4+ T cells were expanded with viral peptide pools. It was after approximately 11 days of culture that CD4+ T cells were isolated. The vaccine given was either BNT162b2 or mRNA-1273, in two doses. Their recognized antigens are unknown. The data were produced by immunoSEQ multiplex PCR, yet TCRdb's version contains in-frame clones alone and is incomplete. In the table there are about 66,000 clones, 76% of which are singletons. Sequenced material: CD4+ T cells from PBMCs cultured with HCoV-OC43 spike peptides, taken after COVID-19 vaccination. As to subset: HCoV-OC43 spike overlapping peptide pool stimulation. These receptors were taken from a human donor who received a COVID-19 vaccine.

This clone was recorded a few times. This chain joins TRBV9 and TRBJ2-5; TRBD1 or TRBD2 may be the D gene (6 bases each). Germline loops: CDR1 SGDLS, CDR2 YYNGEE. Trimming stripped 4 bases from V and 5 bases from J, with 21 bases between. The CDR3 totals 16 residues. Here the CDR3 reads CASSPQGGGGGETQYF. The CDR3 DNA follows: TGTGCCAGCAGCCCGCAAGGAGGAGGGGGTGGCGAGACCCAGTACTTC.

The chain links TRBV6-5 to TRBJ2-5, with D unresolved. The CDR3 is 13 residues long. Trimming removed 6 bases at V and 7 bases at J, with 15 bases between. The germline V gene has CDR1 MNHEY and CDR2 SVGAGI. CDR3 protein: CASSQDRTRTQYF. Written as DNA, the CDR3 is TGTGCCAGCAGCCAAGACCGAACGAGGACCCAGTACTTC.

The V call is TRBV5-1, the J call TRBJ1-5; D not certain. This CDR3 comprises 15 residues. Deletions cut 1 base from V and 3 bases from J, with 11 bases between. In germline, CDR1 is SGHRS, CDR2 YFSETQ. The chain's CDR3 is CASSLWWGNNQPQHF. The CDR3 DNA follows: TGCGCCAGCAGCTTGTGGTGGGGAAACAATCAGCCCCAGCATTTT.